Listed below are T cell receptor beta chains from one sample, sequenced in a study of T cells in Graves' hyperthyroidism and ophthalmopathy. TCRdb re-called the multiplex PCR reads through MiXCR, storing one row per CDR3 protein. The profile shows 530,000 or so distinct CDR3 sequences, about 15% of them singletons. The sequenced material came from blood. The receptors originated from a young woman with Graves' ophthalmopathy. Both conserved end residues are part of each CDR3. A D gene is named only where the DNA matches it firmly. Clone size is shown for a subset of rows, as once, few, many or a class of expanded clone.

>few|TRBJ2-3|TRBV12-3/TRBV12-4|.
TGTGCCAGCAGTTTGGGGACGGATTACACAGATACGCAGTATTTT
CASSLGTDYTDTQYF
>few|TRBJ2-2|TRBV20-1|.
TGCAGTGCTAGAGAGAGGCAGTATCAGACGAACACCGGGGAGCTGTTTTTT
CSARERQYQTNTGELFF
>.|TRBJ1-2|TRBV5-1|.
TGCGCCAGCAGCTCGCCAGGTGCTAACTATGGCTACACCTTC
CASSSPGANYGYTF
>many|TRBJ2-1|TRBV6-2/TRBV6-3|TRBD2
TGTGCCAGCAGTTACCGTAGCGGGAGGGCCGGTACCCTCAATGAGCAGTTCTTC
CASSYRSGRAGTLNEQFF
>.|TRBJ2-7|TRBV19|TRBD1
TGTGCCAGTAGACTTGACAGGGGTACCTACGAGCAGTACTTC
CASRLDRGTYEQYF
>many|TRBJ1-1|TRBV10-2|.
TGCGCCAGCAGTGAGCTTTATCTCGACACTGAAGCTTTCTTT
CASSELYLDTEAFF
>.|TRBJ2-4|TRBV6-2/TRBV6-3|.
TGTGCCAGCAGCCAGAGTAGATCCGCCAAAAACATTCAGTACTTC
CASSQSRSAKNIQYF
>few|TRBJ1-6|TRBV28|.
TGTGCCAGCAGTTTATCGTTGGGTTCACCCCTCCACTTT
CASSLSLGSPLHF
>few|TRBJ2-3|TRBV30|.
TGTGCCTGGGGGAATAGCGGTAGCACAGATACGCAGTATTTT
CAWGNSGSTDTQYF
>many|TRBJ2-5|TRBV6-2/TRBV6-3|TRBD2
TGTGCCAGCAGTCTACAGGGAGGGCTAGCGGGAGGTCAAGAGACCCAGTACTTC
CASSLQGGLAGGQETQYF
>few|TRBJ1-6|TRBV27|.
TGTGCCAGCAGCATTAGACTGCTAAATTCACCCCTCCACTTT
CASSIRLLNSPLHF
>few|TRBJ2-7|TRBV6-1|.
TGTGCCAGCAGCCGCGGACAGAGTTTCTACGAGCAGTACTTC
CASSRGQSFYEQYF
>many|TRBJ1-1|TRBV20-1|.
TGCAGTGTTTCCAGGGGATCGGGCACTGAAGCTTTCTTT
CSVSRGSGTEAFF
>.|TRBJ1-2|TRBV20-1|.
TGCAGTGCTAGAGGTTTGGACAGTTCCAACTATGGCTACACCTTC
CSARGLDSSNYGYTF
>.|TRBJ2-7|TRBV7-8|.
TGTGCCAGCACCTCAACAGGGCCCTACGAGCAGTACTTC
CASTSTGPYEQYF
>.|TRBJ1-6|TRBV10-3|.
TGTGCCATCAGCTCGACAGGTTTGGATTCACCCCTCCACTTT
CAISSTGLDSPLHF
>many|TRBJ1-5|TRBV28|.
TGTGCCAGCAGTCGGGGTAGTAATAGCAATCAGCCCCAGCATTTT
CASSRGSNSNQPQHF
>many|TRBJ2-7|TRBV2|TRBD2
TGTGCCAGCAGTGGCGGACTAGCGGGGTCAACCTACGAGCAGTACTTC
CASSGGLAGSTYEQYF
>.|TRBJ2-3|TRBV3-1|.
TGTGCCAGCAGCCAAGAGTTAGGGGACACAGATACGCAGTATTTT
CASSQELGDTDTQYF
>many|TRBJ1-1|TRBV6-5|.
TGTGCCAGCAGTTACTCGAAAAGGTTTGAAGCTTTCTTT
CASSYSKRFEAFF
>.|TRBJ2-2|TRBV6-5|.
TGTGCCAGCAGTTACTCGTTAGAGGGATTGAACACCGGGGAGCTGTTTTTT
CASSYSLEGLNTGELFF
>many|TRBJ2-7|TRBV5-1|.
TGCGCCAGCAGCTTGGAGGAGTACGAGCAGTACTTC
CASSLEEYEQYF
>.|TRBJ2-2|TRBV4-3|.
TGCGCCAGCAGCCAGGTTCCGAACACCGGGGAGCTGTTTTTT
CASSQVPNTGELFF
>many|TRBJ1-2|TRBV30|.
TGTGCCTGGAGTGTACCCCCTTTCTGGGGCTACACCTTC
CAWSVPPFWGYTF
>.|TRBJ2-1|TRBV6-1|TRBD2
TGTGCCAGCAGACGACTAGCGGGAGGTTTTGAACAGTTCTTC
CASRRLAGGFEQFF
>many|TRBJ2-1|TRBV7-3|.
TGTGCCAGCAGCTTAGGGCTGAACAATGAGCAGTTCTTC
CASSLGLNNEQFF
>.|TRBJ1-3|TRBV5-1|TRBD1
TGCGCCAGCAGCCCGGGGGACAGGTCCCGCTCTGGAAACACCATATATTTT
CASSPGDRSRSGNTIYF
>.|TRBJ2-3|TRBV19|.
TGTGCCAGTAGTATAGAGGGCACAGATACGCAGTATTTT
CASSIEGTDTQYF
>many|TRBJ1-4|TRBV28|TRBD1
TGTGCCAGCAGTTTTAACAGGGGCGAAAAACTGTTTTTT
CASSFNRGEKLFF
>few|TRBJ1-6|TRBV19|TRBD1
TGTGCCACCTCCCCGACAGGGGGGGGTTCACCCCTCCACTTT
CATSPTGGGSPLHF
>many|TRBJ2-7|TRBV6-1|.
TGTGCCAGCAGACAGAAGGGCCTTTACGAGCAGTACTTC
CASRQKGLYEQYF
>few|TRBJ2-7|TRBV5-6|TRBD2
TGTGCCAGCTACATAGCGGGAGGAGAATACGAGCAGTACTTC
CASYIAGGEYEQYF
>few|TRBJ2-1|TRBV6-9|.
TGTGCCAGCAGTTACTGGGGTATGGATGAGCAGCTCTTC
CASSYWGMDEQLF
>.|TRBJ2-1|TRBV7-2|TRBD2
TGTGCCAGCAGCCAGGGACTAGCGGGGTACAATGAGCAGTTCTTC
CASSQGLAGYNEQFF
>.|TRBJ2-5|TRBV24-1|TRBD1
TGTGCCACCAGTGACCCCGGGACAGCACAAGAGACCCAGTACTTC
CATSDPGTAQETQYF
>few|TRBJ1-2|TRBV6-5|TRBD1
TGTGCCAGCAGTTTCTCGGGACAGGGCGAGATTTTCTATGGCTACACCTTC
CASSFSGQGEIFYGYTF
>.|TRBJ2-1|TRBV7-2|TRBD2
TGTGCCAGCAGCTCCTTAGGGGGACTAGCGGCACCGGGGGACAATGAGCAGTTCTTC
CASSSLGGLAAPGDNEQFF
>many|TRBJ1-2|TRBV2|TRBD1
TGTGCCAGCAGTCTGAAGACAGGGGATAGTGAGACGGGCTACACCTTC
CASSLKTGDSETGYTF
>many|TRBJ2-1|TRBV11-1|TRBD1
TGTGCCAGCAGCCGGGACAGGTCCTACAATGAGCAGTTCTTC
CASSRDRSYNEQFF
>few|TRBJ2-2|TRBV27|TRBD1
TGTGCCAGCAGTTTATGGGGACAGGGCGGTCCCGGGGAGCTGTTTTTT
CASSLWGQGGPGELFF
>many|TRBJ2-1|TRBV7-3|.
TGTGCCAGCAGCCACGAGCCTGTGGGTGAGCAGTTCTTC
CASSHEPVGEQFF
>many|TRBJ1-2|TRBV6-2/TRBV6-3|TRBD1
TGTGCCAGCAGTAGCCCAACAGGGGCGAGAGGCTACACCTTC
CASSSPTGARGYTF
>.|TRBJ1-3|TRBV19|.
TGTGCCAGTCGCCCAGGGACACCTGGAAACACCATATATTTT
CASRPGTPGNTIYF
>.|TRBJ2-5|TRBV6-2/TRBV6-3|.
TGTGCCAGCCTAGGACAGCAAGAGACCCAGTACTTC
CASLGQQETQYF
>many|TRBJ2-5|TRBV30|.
TGTGCCTCCACCCATTTGAGGGGAGAGACCCAGTACTTC
CASTHLRGETQYF